These 19 T cell receptor beta chains were all obtained from the same sample, sequenced in a study of technical replicates of blood from several donors. TCRdb keeps only in-frame clones here, not all; method: immunoSEQ multiplex PCR. The table lists about 50,000 clones, 92% of them singletons. The sample consisted of PBMCs. The origin of the receptors is a human donor in good health. Some clones in this sample may be carry-over from other donors' samples.

This clone was counted only a few times. The chain joins TRBV19 to TRBJ1-5; no definite D call. The germline V and J ends were trimmed by 5 bases and 0 bases, with 5 bases remaining between them. The V gene's germline CDR1 is LNHDA and CDR2 SQIVND (reference sequence). There are 13 residues in the CDR3. CDR3 in amino acids: CASSLNSNQPQHF. The CDR3 region has the DNA TGTGCCAGTAGTCTTAATAGCAATCAGCCCCAGCATTTT. The full variable domain, completed using reference TRBV19 and TRBJ1-5, is DGGITQSPKYLFRKEGQNVTLSCEQNLNHDAMYWYRQDPGQGLRLIYYSQIVNDFQKGDIAEGYSVSREKKESFPLTVTSAQKNPTAFYLCASSLNSNQPQHFGDGTRLSIL.

The V gene is TRBV18, the J gene TRBJ2-7; a weak D match, TRBD1 (6 bases). Germline assignment: CDR1 KGHSH and CDR2 LQKENI. The CDR3 has 13 amino acids. The V gene lost 2 bases and the J gene lost 7 bases, with 12 bases spanning the gap. DNA of the CDR3: TGTGCCAGCTCACCAGATATTCAGGGGGAGCAGTACTTC. Protein product: CASSPDIQGEQYF.

The rearrangement uses TRBV4-1 and TRBJ2-4, with 7 bases lining up with TRBD1. Germline V gene sequence: CDR1 MGHRA, CDR2 YSYEKL. The trim removed 4 bases at V and 7 bases at J, leaving 7 bases unmatched. CDR3 length equals 14 residues. For the CDR3, the DNA is TGCGCCAGCAGCCCAGCTGAGGACAGGAACATTCAGTACTTC. It is translated as CASSPAEDRNIQYF.

V and J are TRBV13 and TRBJ2-7; 9 bases are shared with TRBD2. This CDR3 contains 16 residues. CDR1 is PRHDT and CDR2 is FYEKMQ in the germline V gene (reference sequence). After removal of 5 bases from V and 3 bases from J, the junction contained 11 bases not matched to a gene. CDR3 loop: CASSPTSGSGGYEQYF. The DNA of the CDR3 is TGTGCCAGCAGCCCCACTTCCGGTAGCGGGGGCTACGAGCAGTACTTC.

The V call is TRBV6-5, the J call TRBJ1-5; D unresolved. Trimming removed 0 bases from V and 4 bases from J, with 13 bases in between. This CDR3 contains 16 residues. Germline V gene data show CDR1 as MNHEY and CDR2 as SVGAGI. Here the CDR3 reads CASSYSGAGGNQPQHF. The DNA of the CDR3 is TGTGCCAGCAGTTACTCGGGCGCAGGAGGAAATCAGCCCCAGCATTTT.

The rearrangement joins TRBV5-1 to TRBJ1-3; 8 nucleotides agree with TRBD1. V trimming: 4 bases; J trimming: 1 base; junction bases outside the gene matches: 1. Germline-derived CDR1 and CDR2 are SGHRS and YFSETQ. CDR3 size: 14 residues. CDR3 region: CASSRDRSGNTIYF. CDR3 coding DNA: TGCGCCAGCAGCCGGGACAGGTCTGGAAACACCATATATTTT.

In this sample, this clone turned up once. The chain links TRBV10-2 to TRBJ2-7; possible D gene TRBD1, 6 bases. The V end was cut by 4 bases, the J end by 2 bases, with 15 bases between. The CDR3 is 15 amino acids. The germline CDR1 and CDR2 sequences are WSHSY and SAAADI. The CDR3 region has the DNA TGCGCCAGCAGTGTCTTTGGGGGCCCCACCTACGAGCAGTACTTC. Its translation: CASSVFGGPTYEQYF.

The chain couples TRBV11-2 to TRBJ2-1, with TRBD1 matching over 9 bases. V was clipped by 3 bases and J by 8 bases; unmatched bases: 11. This CDR3 is 16 amino acids long. From germline, CDR1 is SGHAT and CDR2 FQNNGV. The CDR3 reads CASSLGTGTGLDEQFF. Written as DNA, the CDR3 is TGTGCCAGCAGCTTGGGGACCGGGACAGGGTTGGATGAGCAGTTCTTC.

The V gene is TRBV4-1, the J gene TRBJ2-3, with no clear D. The germline gives CDR1 MGHRA, CDR2 YSYEKL. The CDR3 extends over 15 amino acids. V lost 2 bases to trimming and J lost 2 bases, with 11 bases between them. CDR3 sequence reads: CASSQLSESTDTQYF. The DNA for the CDR3 is TGCGCCAGCAGCCAATTAAGCGAATCCACAGATACGCAGTATTTT.

The V call is TRBV5-6, the J call TRBJ1-4, with 7 bases that match TRBD1. Germline trimming cut 0 bases from V and 3 bases from J; bases unmatched to any gene: 2. Germline CDR1 is SGHDT and CDR2 is YYEEEE. The CDR3 runs to 15 residues. DNA of the CDR3: TGTGCCAGCAGCTTGGGGACAGGTGCTAATGAAAAACTGTTTTTT. As protein: CASSLGTGANEKLFF.

The chain joins TRBV19 to TRBJ1-5, with a weak D call TRBD1 (6 bases). V dropped 3 bases and J dropped 3 bases, with 12 bases sitting between them. There are 15 residues in the CDR3. The germline gives CDR1 LNHDA, CDR2 SQIVND (reference sequence). The CDR3 region has the DNA TGTGCCAGTAGTATGCAACAGGGAACCAATCAGCCCCAGCATTTT. Its protein product is CASSMQQGTNQPQHF.

This clone was recorded once. This chain connects TRBV5-1 to TRBJ1-1; no definite D call. V lost 0 bases and J 5 bases, leaving 8 bases between the germline ends. This CDR3 has 13 residues. Germline values: CDR1 SGHRS, CDR2 YFSETQ. CDR3 bases: TGCGCCAGCAGCTTGGTAAGAGGAACTGAAGCTTTCTTT. It is translated as CASSLVRGTEAFF.

The rearrangement joins TRBV15 to TRBJ1-6; TRBD1 is a possible D gene (6 bases). Trimming cost V 3 bases and J 7 bases, with 10 bases left between them. This CDR3 spans 14 amino acids. The germline CDR1 and CDR2 sequences are LNHNV and YYDKDF (reference sequence). CDR3 protein: CATSRGHSNSPLHF. For the CDR3, the DNA is TGTGCCACCAGCAGGGGACATTCAAATTCACCCCTCCACTTT. The full variable domain, rest sourced from reference TRBV15 and TRBJ1-6, is DAMVIQNPRYQVTQFGKPVTLSCSQTLNHNVMYWYQQKSSQAPKLLFHYYDKDFNNEADTPDNFQSRRPNTSFCFLDIRSPGLGDTAMYLCATSRGHSNSPLHFGNGTRLTVT.

V is TRBV9 and J is TRBJ2-3; 7 bases fit TRBD2. Per the germline V gene, CDR1 is SGDLS and CDR2 is YYNGEE. Trimming cost V 4 bases and J 3 bases; bases outside gene matches: 8. The CDR3 sequence is 15 residues long. The CDR3 sequence is CASSPRTSFTDTQYF. The CDR3 bases are TGTGCCAGCAGCCCCCGGACTAGTTTTACAGATACGCAGTATTTT.

This clone was seen only once. V usage is TRBV5-6 and J usage is TRBJ2-7; 10 bases agree with TRBD2. V lost 4 bases and J lost 7; bases outside the gene matches: 11. This CDR3 comprises 15 residues. Germline lookup yields CDR1 SGHDT and CDR2 YYEEEE. This CDR3 reads CASSLWTSGAGEQYF. The CDR3 DNA is TGTGCCAGCAGCCTCTGGACTAGCGGAGCGGGGGAGCAGTACTTC.

The genes are TRBV10-2 and TRBJ1-2; 7 bases are a match to TRBD1. The germline V gene has CDR1 WSHSY and CDR2 SAAADI. With V trimmed by 6 bases and J by 8 bases, 6 bases remained unmatched. The CDR3 is 12 amino acids. CDR3 region: CASRSGGRGYTF. The DNA of the CDR3 is TGCGCCAGCAGGTCAGGGGGTAGGGGCTACACCTTC.

In its sample, this clone was seen a few times. This chain uses TRBV13 with TRBJ1-3, with 7 bases matching TRBD1. Germline-derived CDR1 and CDR2 are PRHDT and FYEKMQ (reference sequence). CDR3 length equals 15 residues. After removal of 1 base from V and 4 bases from J, the junction contained 4 bases not matched to a gene. This chain's CDR3 is CASSLEGGDGNTIYF. The CDR3 DNA is TGTGCCAGCAGCTTAGAAGGGGGCGACGGAAACACCATATATTTT.

This chain connects TRBV7-9 to TRBJ1-4; D possibly corresponds to TRBD1 (5 bases). The CDR3 has 17 amino acids. Germline V gene data show CDR1 as SEHNR and CDR2 as FQNEAQ (reference sequence). V lost 5 bases to trimming and J lost 0 bases, with 16 bases between them. In DNA form, the CDR3 reads TGTGCCAGCAGCCTTTACAGGCCTTTTGCAACTAATGAAAAACTGTTTTTT. Translating it yields CASSLYRPFATNEKLFF.

The rearrangement links TRBV29-1 to TRBJ1-4, with D unclear. The CDR3 length is 11 residues. Between the trimmed V and J ends, which lost 4 bases and 8 bases, there was a span of 8 bases. Germline CDR1 reads SQVTM; CDR2 reads ANQGSEA. The CDR3 DNA follows: TGCAGCGTTGCTCACGGGGAAAAACTGTTTTTT. The encoded protein is CSVAHGEKLFF.